The 22 T cell receptor beta chains below all came from one sample that was sequenced in a study of CD8 T cells in Susac syndrome. It was with random hexamers that 0.5 to 1 ug RNA was reverse transcribed. TCRdb re-analysed the immunoSEQ multiplex PCR reads in MiXCR, keeping a single row per CDR3 protein. The sample lists about 130,000 distinct CDR3 sequences, about 93% occurring once. Material: CD8+ T cells from PBMCs. The receptors were gathered from a human donor with multiple sclerosis.

J is TRBJ2-7 and V is TRBV3-1, with D possibly TRBD2 on 7 matching bases. The germline V gene has CDR1 LGHDT and CDR2 YNNKEL (reference sequence). Trimming took 1 base from V and 2 from J, leaving 12 bases between them. The CDR3 consists of 15 residues. The CDR3 here is CASSQVWEGAYEQYF. The CDR3 DNA reads TGTGCCAGCAGCCAAGTTTGGGAGGGGGCCTACGAGCAGTACTTC.

This clonotype was detected once. The chain combines TRBV20-1 with TRBJ1-1; D perhaps matches TRBD1 (6 bases). The germline CDR1 and CDR2 sequences are DFQATT and SNEGSKA (reference sequence). The CDR3 spans 13 residues. Deletions cut 5 bases from V and 5 bases from J, with 15 bases between. DNA for the CDR3: TGCAGTGCTCCCGGGACATTGGTAACTGAAGCTTTCTTT. It yields the protein CSAPGTLVTEAFF.

The chain has TRBV6-6 and TRBJ1-1, with D unresolved. The length of the CDR3 is 13 residues. CDR1 MNHNY and CDR2 SVGAGI come from the germline V gene (reference sequence). V lost 4 bases to trimming and J lost 0 bases, with 6 bases between them. Here the CDR3 reads CASSWDMNTEAFF. The DNA of the CDR3 is TGTGCCAGCAGTTGGGATATGAACACTGAAGCTTTCTTT.

The CDR3: CASSLPIPTNEKLFF. The CDR3 DNA reads TGTGCCAGCAGTTTACCCATCCCAACTAATGAAAAACTGTTTTTT. The chain links TRBV28 to TRBJ1-4; D remains unclear. V shed 2 bases and J shed 0 bases, with 7 bases lying between them. The CDR3 loop spans 15 amino acids. Germline V lookup: CDR1 MDHEN, CDR2 SYDVKM. Based on the CDR3 plus reference TRBV28 and TRBJ1-4, the full variable domain is DVKVTQSSRYLVKRTGEKVFLECVQDMDHENMFWYRQDPGLGLRLIYFSYDVKMKEKGDIPEGYSVSREKKERFSLILESASTNQTSMYLCASSLPIPTNEKLFFGSGTQLSVL.

This rearrangement joins TRBV2 to TRBJ2-7; 11 nucleotides agree with TRBD2. J gave up 1 base and V 4 bases, and 3 bases lay outside the gene matches. The CDR3 has 15 residues. Germline values: CDR1 SNHLY, CDR2 FYNNEI. CDR3 sequence: CASSAGTSGSYEQYF. The CDR3 DNA reads TGTGCCAGCAGTGCCGGGACTAGCGGATCCTACGAGCAGTACTTC.

The V call is TRBV19, the J call TRBJ1-2, with a weak D call TRBD1 (5 bases). With 5 bases removed from V and 4 bases from J, the gap between germline ends came to 11 bases. The length of the CDR3 is 13 residues. CDR1 is LNHDA and CDR2 is SQIVND in the germline V gene (reference sequence). The CDR3 DNA reads as TGTGCCAGTAGTCCCGATGGGGGCTATGGCTACACCTTC. Translated, it gives CASSPDGGYGYTF. Drawing the rest from reference TRBV19 and TRBJ1-2, the complete variable domain is DGGITQSPKYLFRKEGQNVTLSCEQNLNHDAMYWYRQDPGQGLRLIYYSQIVNDFQKGDIAEGYSVSREKKESFPLTVTSAQKNPTAFYLCASSPDGGYGYTFGSGTRLTVV.

This chain's CDR3 is CASSTWTSGKYNEQFF. The DNA of the CDR3 is TGTGCCAGCAGTACGTGGACTAGCGGAAAGTACAATGAGCAGTTCTTC. The chain recombines TRBV27 with TRBJ2-1; the match to TRBD2 covers 10 bases. The germline V gene has CDR1 MNHEY and CDR2 SMNVEV (reference sequence). The CDR3 has 16 residues. V lost 5 bases to trimming and J lost 4 bases; unmatched junction nucleotides: 8.

The V gene is TRBV28, the J gene TRBJ1-2; the D gene is possibly TRBD1 (6 bases). Trimming cost V 7 bases and J 9 bases, with 24 bases left between them. CDR3 length: 15 residues. Germline V gene data show CDR1 as MDHEN and CDR2 as SYDVKM. The CDR3 DNA reads TGTGCCAGCACCCGGTCAAACAGGGTTGCAGTAAGCTACACCTTC. Its translation: CASTRSNRVAVSYTF.

This clonotype was found a few times. The chain employs TRBV13 and TRBJ2-1; TRBD2 agrees at 10 bases. The CDR3 runs to 14 residues. V was clipped by 8 bases and J by 6 bases; unmatched bases: 7. From germline, CDR1 is PRHDT and CDR2 FYEKMQ (reference sequence). CDR3 nucleotides: TGTGCCAGCTCCCTACTAGCGGGACCCAATGAGCAGTTCTTC. Protein product: CASSLLAGPNEQFF.

The chain is built from TRBV6-2 or TRBV6-3 and TRBJ2-1; 12 bases match TRBD2. Germline-derived CDR1 and CDR2 are MNHEY and SVGEGT. The CDR3 is 15 amino acids. J was trimmed by 9 bases and V by 6 bases; bases with no gene match: 9. The CDR3 reads CASSTLGLAGLEQFF. The CDR3 region has the DNA TGTGCCAGCAGCACGTTAGGACTAGCGGGACTTGAGCAGTTCTTC.

The sample holds one count of this clonotype. The chain couples TRBV20-1 to TRBJ1-6; 9 bases agree with TRBD1. The CDR3 spans 15 residues. The germline V gene encodes CDR1 DFQATT and CDR2 SNEGSKA (reference sequence). V shed 3 bases, J shed 8 bases, and the junction held 8 bases outside the gene matches. The CDR3 spells CSARDRDRAYSPLHF. The CDR3 region has the DNA TGCAGTGCTAGGGACCGGGACAGGGCATATTCACCCCTCCACTTT.

V gene TRBV4-1 combines with J gene TRBJ1-1; D might be TRBD1 (5 bases). Germline values: CDR1 MGHRA, CDR2 YSYEKL. CDR3 length: 15 amino acids. With 2 bases removed from V and 1 base from J, the gap between germline ends came to 11 bases. The CDR3 spells CASSQSDTSNTEAFF. CDR3 sequence (DNA): TGCGCCAGCAGCCAATCGGACACTTCGAACACTGAAGCTTTCTTT.

The chain employs TRBV2 and TRBJ2-1; D is possibly TRBD1 or TRBD2 (5 bases each). The CDR3 runs 11 residues. The germline V gene has CDR1 SNHLY and CDR2 FYNNEI. The V end was cut by 10 bases, the J end by 7 bases, with 11 bases between. CDR3 nucleotide sequence: TGTGCCATTCACTGGGGGAATGAGCAGTTCTTC. Amino acid sequence: CAIHWGNEQFF. Filled out from reference TRBV2 and TRBJ2-1, the complete variable domain reads EPEVTQTPSHQVTQMGQEVILRCVPISNHLYFYWYRQILGQKVEFLVSFYNNEISEKSEIFDDQFSVERPDGSNFTLKIRSTKLEDSAMYFCAIHWGNEQFFGPGTRLTVL.

This chain joins TRBV20-1 and TRBJ2-7, with TRBD1 identical over 7 bases. Trimming took 2 bases from V and 3 from J; bases not matched to a gene: 7. Germline V gives CDR1 DFQATT, CDR2 SNEGSKA (reference sequence). This CDR3 region has 14 residues. The CDR3 spells CSARHTGTDYEQYF. DNA for the CDR3: TGCAGTGCTAGACATACCGGGACAGACTACGAGCAGTACTTC.

The CDR3 region has the DNA TGTGCCAGCAGAGGACTAGCCGGGCAGTTCTTC. Its translation: CASRGLAGQFF. The rearrangement joins TRBV5-4 to TRBJ2-1, with 8 bases that match TRBD2. Germline values: CDR1 SGHNT, CDR2 YYREEE (reference sequence). The V gene end was trimmed by 5 bases and the J gene end by 12 bases; junction bases not matched to a gene: 4. The CDR3 loop spans 11 amino acids.

The chain couples TRBV30 to TRBJ2-7, with TRBD1 as a possible D gene (5 bases). This CDR3 has 12 residues. Germline V lookup: CDR1 GTSNPN, CDR2 SVGIG (reference sequence). V lost 5 bases and J lost 5, with 13 bases in between. CDR3 bases: TGTGCCTGGTATCAGGGAAGGGACGAGCAGTACTTC. Protein: CAWYQGRDEQYF.

The chain joins TRBV30 to TRBJ2-1, with TRBD2 as a possible D gene (6 bases). The ends were cut back, 4 bases at V and 8 bases at J, with 15 bases in the middle. The CDR3 is 13 amino acids. Germline V CDR1 and CDR2: GTSNPN, SVGIG (reference sequence). Here the CDR3 DNA reads TGTGCCTGGAAGGACGGGGGTTGGTATGAGCAGTTCTTC. It codes for CAWKDGGWYEQFF.

This chain uses TRBV29-1 with TRBJ2-3; 12 bases match TRBD2. Germline lookup yields CDR1 SQVTM and CDR2 ANQGSEA. The CDR3 contains 15 residues. V dropped 7 bases and J dropped 9; count of bases not matched to a gene: 14. In DNA, the CDR3 is TGCAGCGGTAGGACTAGCGGGATAACCGGCCCGACGCAGTATTTT. Protein product: CSGRTSGITGPTQYF.

The chain recombines TRBV24-1 with TRBJ2-3; 7 bases map to TRBD2. The V segment lost 7 bases and the J segment 0 bases; nucleotides outside the gene matches: 3. The CDR3 extends over 14 amino acids. Germline CDR1 reads KGHDR; CDR2 reads SFDVKD. The CDR3 sequence is CATSQAGSTDTQYF. The DNA for the CDR3 is TGTGCCACCAGCCAAGCGGGAAGCACAGATACGCAGTATTTT.

J is TRBJ2-1 and V is TRBV19, with 8 positions matching TRBD2. The germline V gene has CDR1 LNHDA and CDR2 SQIVND (reference sequence). J gave up 3 bases and V 3 bases, and 1 base lay outside the gene matches. This CDR3 has 14 amino acids. Here the CDR3 DNA reads TGTGCCAGTAGTATGCGGGAGGTCTACAATGAGCAGTTCTTC. It translates to CASSMREVYNEQFF.

The V and J genes are TRBV29-1 and TRBJ2-7; 10 positions agree with TRBD1. The CDR3 extends over 15 amino acids. Germline V gives CDR1 SQVTM, CDR2 ANQGSEA. The ends lost 0 bases at V and 2 bases at J; junction bases unmatched: 4. The CDR3, as DNA: TGCAGCGTTGAAGATCGGACAGGGGGGGCCTACGAGCAGTACTTC. Amino acid sequence: CSVEDRTGGAYEQYF.

In the case of this clonotype: The junction shows a germline mismatch at one end, possibly a read error. The rearrangement joins TRBV6-5 to TRBJ2-7; the D gene is possibly TRBD1 (5 bases). The CDR3 consists of 15 residues. CDR1 MNHEY and CDR2 SVGAGI come from the germline V gene. CDR3 nucleotide sequence: TGTGCCAGCAGTTACTCGCCTACAGGTTCCTACGACCAGTACTTC. It is translated as CASSYSPTGSYDQYF.